A single sample gave rise to the 17 T cell receptor beta chains below, sequenced in a study of T cell clonality in common variable immunodeficiency. Sequencing used immunoSEQ multiplex PCR; TCRdb keeps in-frame clones, though not all of them. The table lists 25,000 to 35,000 clones, with no singletons. The sample consisted of peripheral blood mononuclear cells. Every receptor here comes from a person aged 18 to 70 in good health.

In this sample, this clone turned up many times. The observed sequence ends 3 residues before the CDR3 terminus, with the missing tail filled in from the germline J gene. The chain links TRBV2 to TRBJ2-7; D uncertain. This CDR3 comprises 12 residues. Germline assignment: CDR1 SNHLY and CDR2 FYNNEI. The V and J ends lost 6 bases and 4 bases respectively, with 10 bases between them. The CDR3 here is CASRSSLYEQYF. The part of the CDR3 DNA that was read is TGTGCCAGCAGGTCGTCTTTATACGAG. The whole variable domain, filled in from reference TRBV2 and TRBJ2-7, reads EPEVTQTPSHQVTQMGQEVILRCVPISNHLYFYWYRQILGQKVEFLVSFYNNEISEKSEIFDDQFSVERPDGSNFTLKIRSTKLEDSAMYFCASRSSLYEQYFGPGTRLTVT.

With respect to this clone: The read stops 3 residues short of the end of the CDR3; the missing end is completed from the germline J gene. The V and J genes are TRBV6-1 and TRBJ2-3, with 13 positions matching TRBD2. CDR1 is MNHNS, CDR2 SASEGT, per germline. With 1 base clipped from V and 0 bases from J, the junction kept 4 bases outside the gene matches. This CDR3 contains 18 residues. The CDR3 sequence: CASSEVPGLAGSTDTQYF. Partial CDR3 DNA: TGTGCCAGCAGTGAAGTCCCGGGACTAGCGGGAAGCACAGATACG.

This clone was seen a few times. With the read ending 3 residues before the CDR3 end, the germline J gene is used to fill in that end. The chain recombines TRBV7-2 with TRBJ1-2; D ambiguous. CDR3 length: 14 residues. Germline-derived CDR1 and CDR2 are SGHTA and FQGNSA. CDR3: CASSPQSSTDTYTF. The DNA read from the CDR3 is TGTGCCAGCAGCCCCCAATCAAGCACAGATACC.

This clone has at least ten counts. The read stops 3 residues short of the end of the CDR3; the missing end is completed from the germline J gene. J is TRBJ2-1 and V is TRBV5-1; D gene ambiguous. The CDR3 consists of 16 residues. CDR1 and CDR2 from the germline V gene are SGHRS and YFSETQ. Trimming left V 0 bases short and J 4 bases short, with 14 bases between. CDR3 protein: CASSLEPGERYNEQFF. The DNA read from the CDR3 is TGCGCCAGCAGCTTGGAGCCAGGAGAGAGGTACAATGAG.

This clone came up many times. The read comes to an end 3 residues before the CDR3 does, leaving the germline J gene to fill in the end. The chain combines TRBV7-9 with TRBJ2-7, with 7 bases lining up with TRBD2. This CDR3 spans 13 amino acids. Per germline, CDR1 SEHNR and CDR2 FQNEAQ (reference sequence). With V trimmed by 5 bases and J by 6 bases, 7 bases remained unmatched. The CDR3 sequence: CASSQQSGTEQYF. The part of the CDR3 DNA that was read is TGTGCCAGCAGCCAACAGAGCGGGACCGAG.

In its sample, this clone was seen many times. The read ends 3 residues early relative to the CDR3; the germline J gene fills the gap. The chain is built from TRBV30 and TRBJ2-6, with 8 bases identical to TRBD1. This CDR3 has 14 residues. V dropped 8 bases and J dropped 2; count of bases not matched to a gene: 5. Germline V CDR1 and CDR2: GTSNPN, SVGIG (reference sequence). This CDR3 is CATGQGTGANVLTF. The CDR3 DNA, read in part, is TGTGCCACAGGACAGGGTACTGGGGCCAACGTC.

By sample fraction, this clone is medium-sized. The CDR3 end is not reached by the read, which stops 3 residues before it; the germline J gene fills it in. This chain connects TRBV11-3 to TRBJ1-4; no clear D gene. Germline lookup yields CDR1 SGHNT and CDR2 YENEEA. V was trimmed by 2 bases and J by 6 bases, leaving 10 bases between them. This CDR3 spans 14 amino acids. The sequenced part of the CDR3 DNA is TGTGCCAGCAGCTTAAGTTCCGGTGATGAAAAA. Translated, it gives CASSLSSGDEK. The complete CDR3 reads CASSLSSGDEKLFF.

Points on this clone: The observed sequence ends 3 residues before the CDR3 terminus, with the missing tail filled in from the germline J gene. The chain couples TRBV19 to TRBJ2-3; TRBD2 might be the D (7 bases). The CDR3 totals 13 residues. Germline CDR1 is LNHDA and CDR2 is SQIVND (reference sequence). The CDR3 sequence is CASSLGEGETQYF. The DNA read from the CDR3 is TGTGCCAGTAGTCTGGGGGAGGGGGAGACG.

This clone was counted many times. The DNA ends 3 residues before the CDR3 does, and the rest of the CDR3 is filled in from the germline J gene. The chain recombines TRBV19 with TRBJ1-1; D gene unclear. CDR1 LNHDA and CDR2 SQIVND come from the germline V gene (reference sequence). V lost 1 base and J 0 bases, leaving 6 bases between the germline ends. CDR3 size: 14 residues. The CDR3 spells CASSIAVMNTEAFF. The DNA read from the CDR3 is TGTGCCAGTAGTATAGCGGTGATGAACACTGAA.

There are many counts of this clone. The read terminates 3 residues before the CDR3 end, so the remaining end is supplied by the germline J gene. This sequence joins TRBV20-1 and TRBJ2-1, with TRBD1 as a possible D gene (5 bases). Between the trimmed V and J ends, which lost 2 bases and 1 base, there was a span of 15 bases. The germline V gene encodes CDR1 DFQATT and CDR2 SNEGSKA (reference sequence). The CDR3 length is 16 residues. Partial CDR3 DNA: TGCAGTGCTAGAATCGCCCAGGGTTGGTCCTACAATGAG. Amino acid sequence: CSARIAQGWSYNE. The CDR3 in full is CSARIAQGWSYNEQFF.

This clone came up many times. The CDR3 is cut off 3 residues early in the read; its end comes from the germline J gene. The V gene is TRBV5-4, the J gene TRBJ2-1; TRBD1 matches 7 bases. CDR1 and CDR2 from the germline V gene are SGHNT and YYREEE (reference sequence). The V segment lost 0 bases and the J segment 4 bases; nucleotides outside the gene matches: 4. CDR3 size: 15 residues. Here the CDR3 reads CASSLAGTVYNEQFF. The CDR3 bases that were read are TGTGCCAGCAGCTTGGCCGGGACAGTGTACAATGAG. Together with reference TRBV5-4 and TRBJ2-1, the CDR3 gives the full variable domain: ETGVTQSPTHLIKTRGQQVTLRCSSQSGHNTVSWYQQALGQGPQFIFQYYREEENGRGNFPPRFSGLQFPNYSSELNVNALELDDSALYLCASSLAGTVYNEQFFGPGTRLTVL.

This clone has just a few counts. The junction departs from the called germline gene at one end, perhaps through a read error. The CDR3 extends 3 residues past the end of the read, so its final part is completed from the germline J gene. Other DNA sequences from this sample encode an identical CDR3 as well. The chain uses TRBV18 and TRBJ2-6; tentatively, D is TRBD2 (6 bases). In germline, CDR1 is KGHSH, CDR2 LQKENI. The CDR3 has 16 residues. The CDR3 here is CASSRNRGNEANVLTF. CDR3 DNA, as far as it was read: TGCGCCAGCTCCCGTAACCGGGGGAATGAGGCCAACGTC.

In its sample, this clone was seen many times. The CDR3 end falls 3 residues outside the read, so it is completed with the germline J gene. This chain links TRBV9 with TRBJ1-3; 8 bases align to TRBD1. Unmatched junction bases numbered 2, after V lost 2 bases and J lost 4 bases. The CDR3 spans 14 residues. The germline V gene has CDR1 SGDLS and CDR2 YYNGEE. The CDR3 sequence: CASSVGQGGNTIYF. The CDR3 DNA, read in part, is TGTGCCAGCAGCGTCGGACAGGGAGGAAACACC. The full variable domain, its missing parts supplied by reference TRBV9 and TRBJ1-3, is DSGVTQTPKHLITATGQRVTLRCSPRSGDLSVYWYQQSLDQGLQFLIQYYNGEERAKGNILERFSAQQFPDLHSELNLSSLELGDSALYFCASSVGQGGNTIYFGEGSWLTVV.

This clone appeared many times. CDR3 bases read: TGTGCCTGGAGTGCGATGGGAGGGGGAAGCTCCTACGAG. Translated: CAWSAMGGGSSYE. The full CDR3 reads CAWSAMGGGSSYEQYF. This sequence joins TRBV30 and TRBJ2-7, with D perhaps matching TRBD2 (7 bases). The CDR3 is cut off 3 residues early in the read; its end comes from the germline J gene. V lost 1 base and J lost 0, with 16 bases in between. Germline CDR1 and CDR2: GTSNPN and SVGIG (reference sequence). The CDR3 has 16 amino acids. Full variable domain (remainder filled in from reference TRBV30 and TRBJ2-7): SQTIHQWPATLVQPVGSPLSLECTVEGTSNPNLYWYRQAAGRGLQLLFYSVGIGQISSEVPQNLSASRPQDRQFILSSKKLLLSDSGFYLCAWSAMGGGSSYEQYFGPGTRLTVT.

This clone was counted many times. With the read ending 3 residues before the CDR3 end, the germline J gene is used to fill in that end. V usage is TRBV28 and J usage is TRBJ2-7; a weak D match, TRBD1 (5 bases). The germline V and J ends were trimmed by 8 bases and 2 bases, with 16 bases remaining between them. Germline V CDR1 and CDR2: MDHEN, SYDVKM. The CDR3 consists of 14 residues. The CDR3 reads CASFDSGRTYEQYF. The sequenced part of the CDR3 DNA is TGTGCCAGCTTCGACAGTGGTCGTACCTACGAG.

This clone was detected many times. The CDR3 bases that were read are TGCGCCAGCAGCTTCGAGGGGGAAGATACG. Translating gives CASSFEGEDT. The whole CDR3 is CASSFEGEDTQYF. This sequence joins TRBV5-1 and TRBJ2-3, with a possible D match to TRBD1 (6 bases). The read ends 3 residues before the CDR3 terminus; that terminus is restored from the germline J gene. Germline assignment: CDR1 SGHRS and CDR2 YFSETQ. V was shortened by 2 bases and J by 5 bases, with 9 bases between the two germline ends. The CDR3 extends over 13 amino acids.

In this sample, this clone turned up many times. The sequenced part of the CDR3 DNA is TGCAGTGCTAGAAGCGGCCGGGACAGATCCTACGAG. This codes for CSARSGRDRSYE. The complete CDR3 protein is CSARSGRDRSYEQYF. J is TRBJ2-7 and V is TRBV20-1; 7 bases align to TRBD1. Read data end 3 residues before the CDR3 end; the end is taken from the germline J gene. This CDR3 has 15 amino acids. Germline trimming cut 2 bases from V and 1 base from J; bases unmatched to any gene: 8. The V gene's germline CDR1 is DFQATT and CDR2 SNEGSKA (reference sequence).